This T cell receptor beta chain is from a study of blood T cell repertoires in COVID-19. About the study: T cells, B-cell-depleted T cells, or PBMCs provided the cDNA or gDNA that served as material.

This clone appeared a single time. In the study's own analysis: Amplification from reference gene primers served as the basis for estimated nucleated cell counts. Produced via immunoSEQ multiplex PCR; TCRdb's table is partial and in-frame only. Clone size and V and J calls were adopted from that table, with D and trimming inferred from the DNA. The sample carries about 150,000 clones, roughly 76% recorded once. The source is a human donor with acute or convalescent COVID-19. The donor label of this sample is uncertain. Sample: peripheral blood.

The CDR3 DNA reads as TGTGCTAGTGCTCTCGGGATGAACACTGAAGCTTTCTTT. This encodes CASALGMNTEAFF. The V gene is TRBV12-5, the J gene TRBJ1-1; D is unresolved. Germline values: CDR1 LGHNT, CDR2 FRNRAP. Trimming shortened V by 7 bases and J by 0 bases, and 9 bases separated the two germline ends. CDR3 size: 13 residues.